This T cell receptor (beta chain) was identified in a study of shared clonotypes between healthy human individuals. At the level of the study: Samples came from a couple of female and three male donors aged 18 to 49.

TCRdb keeps only in-frame clones here, not all; method: immunoSEQ multiplex PCR. The sample records about 680,000 clones, around 73% being singletons. Trimming cost V 1 base and J 6 bases, with 12 bases left between them. This CDR3 contains 15 residues. CDR1 is SGHDN, CDR2 FVKESK, per germline. Adult Caucasians living in Nashville, Tennessee made up all of the donors. A split of CD4+ cells into CD45RA+ naive and CD45RA-negative memory subsets was performed. This chain links TRBV14 with TRBJ2-2; D is uncertain. Sequenced: memory CD4+ T cells sorted from blood. The subset: CD45RA-negative fraction. This receptor was taken from a woman aged 30 to 39 in good health. The CDR3 reads CASSQAARVAGELFF. The CDR3 DNA sequence: TGTGCCAGCAGCCAAGCGGCGAGAGTAGCCGGGGAGCTGTTTTTT.